The 30 T cell receptor beta chains below come from one sample, sequenced in a study of long-term antiretroviral therapy in people with HIV. They ran version v3.0 of the immunoSEQ assay at survey level. The assay was immunoSEQ multiplex PCR, and TCRdb's table has in-frame clones only and misses some. The sample includes fewer than 35,000 clones, 82% of them seen just once. Sample: unsorted PBMCs, taken 2.9 years after starting antiretroviral therapy. The receptors were gathered from a man between 50 and 59 years old with HIV.

J is TRBJ1-1 and V is TRBV18; weak D call: TRBD1 (5 bases). This CDR3 has 16 residues. Trimming took off 2 bases at V and 1 base at J, with 14 bases between the two ends. Germline CDR1 reads KGHSH; CDR2 reads LQKENI. CDR3 bases: TGTGCCAGCTCACCAATCGCTCGGGGGGGGAACACTGAAGCTTTCTTT. It encodes CASSPIARGGNTEAFF.

The chain is built from TRBV28 and TRBJ1-2, with a possible D match to TRBD1 (6 bases). This CDR3 region has 14 residues. CDR1 and CDR2 (germline): MDHEN, SYDVKM. V gave up 4 bases and J gave up 4 bases, with 13 bases separating them. CDR3: CASSSQGQPYGYTF. CDR3 coding DNA: TGTGCCAGCAGTTCCCAAGGACAGCCCTATGGCTACACCTTC.

A single count supports this clone. The chain's CDR3 is CASRKGGLAGDTQYF. The CDR3 DNA follows: TGTGCCAGCAGAAAAGGGGGGCTAGCGGGGGATACGCAGTATTTT. The chain uses TRBV7-8 and TRBJ2-3; 9 bases map to TRBD2. The V gene end was trimmed by 6 bases and the J gene end by 6 bases; junction bases not matched to a gene: 10. Germline lookup yields CDR1 SGHVS and CDR2 FQNEAQ. The CDR3 runs to 15 residues.

The chain recombines TRBV5-6 with TRBJ2-3, with a possible D match to TRBD1 (6 bases). This CDR3 region has 11 residues. V lost 7 bases to trimming and J lost 10 bases, with 13 bases between them. Looked up from germline, CDR1 is SGHDT and CDR2 is YYEEEE. CDR3 sequence reads: CASGGMGAQYF. The CDR3 nucleotides read TGTGCCAGCGGGGGCATGGGAGCGCAGTATTTT.

This clone has more than one count but fewer than ten. V and J are TRBV30 and TRBJ1-5; no firm D call. Trimming stripped 0 bases from V and 3 bases from J, with 9 bases between. This CDR3 is built from 14 residues. The germline gives CDR1 GTSNPN, CDR2 SVGIG (reference sequence). CDR3 nucleotide sequence: TGTGCCTGGAGTGTAACTGGAGACAATCAGCCCCAGCATTTT. This encodes CAWSVTGDNQPQHF.

This chain connects TRBV15 to TRBJ2-7; D may be TRBD1 or TRBD2 (5 bases each). The ends were cut back, 2 bases at V and 11 bases at J, with 19 bases in the middle. The V gene's germline CDR1 is LNHNV and CDR2 YYDKDF (reference sequence). The CDR3 spans 14 residues. CDR3 sequence: CATSRRSNLRGEYF. The CDR3 DNA sequence: TGTGCCACCAGCAGACGATCAAATCTCCGAGGGGAGTACTTC.

V gene TRBV27 combines with J gene TRBJ1-1; D possibly corresponds to TRBD1 (5 bases). Germline V gene sequence: CDR1 MNHEY, CDR2 SMNVEV (reference sequence). This CDR3 has 13 residues. Deletions cut 4 bases from V and 6 bases from J, with 12 bases between. This chain's CDR3 is CASSWRAGSEAFF. DNA of the CDR3: TGTGCCAGCAGTTGGCGGGCAGGGTCTGAAGCTTTCTTT.

This clone was counted only a few times. The V and J genes are TRBV2 and TRBJ1-2; the match to TRBD1 covers 9 bases. Germline CDR1 and CDR2: SNHLY and FYNNEI. J was trimmed by 7 bases and V by 3 bases; bases with no gene match: 9. The CDR3 is 15 amino acids. CDR3 in DNA: TGTGCCAGCAGTGACAGGGACAGGGTATACGGTGGCTACACCTTC. Protein product: CASSDRDRVYGGYTF.

The chain joins TRBV7-9 to TRBJ2-1, with D perhaps matching TRBD1 (7 bases). In germline, CDR1 is SEHNR, CDR2 FQNEAQ (reference sequence). Trimming pared 1 base from V and 0 bases from J, leaving 10 bases between. The CDR3 sequence is 16 residues long. DNA for the CDR3: TGTGCCAGCAGCTTAGGGCAGGGGGGCTCCTACAATGAGCAGTTCTTC. Translating gives CASSLGQGGSYNEQFF. The full variable domain, rest sourced from reference TRBV7-9 and TRBJ2-1, is DTGVSQNPRHKITKRGQNVTFRCDPISEHNRLYWYRQTLGQGPEFLTYFQNEAQLEKSRLLSDRFSAERPKGSFSTLEIQRTEQGDSAMYLCASSLGQGGSYNEQFFGPGTRLTVL.

J is TRBJ1-6 and V is TRBV5-1; 7 positions match TRBD1. With V trimmed by 0 bases and J by 7 bases, 4 bases remained unmatched. Germline assignment: CDR1 SGHRS and CDR2 YFSETQ. The CDR3 loop spans 15 amino acids. The CDR3 DNA follows: TGCGCCAGCAGCTTGGCCGTCAGGGGGAATTCACCCCTCCACTTT. This gives the protein CASSLAVRGNSPLHF.

The chain employs TRBV28 and TRBJ2-5; D is unclear. This CDR3 has 10 residues. Trimming left V 6 bases short and J 4 bases short, with 3 bases between. CDR1 is MDHEN and CDR2 is SYDVKM in the germline V gene. CDR3 residues: CASRGETQYF. The CDR3 region has the DNA TGTGCCAGCAGGGGAGAGACCCAGTACTTC.

This clone appeared a few times. The V gene is TRBV19, the J gene TRBJ1-2, with D uncertain. V lost 8 bases, J lost 2 bases, and 3 bases lay in between. This CDR3 has 10 amino acids. CDR1 is LNHDA and CDR2 is SQIVND in the germline V gene (reference sequence). CDR3: CASRNYGYTF. For the CDR3, the DNA is TGTGCCAGTCGGAACTATGGCTACACCTTC.

This sequence joins TRBV4-3 and TRBJ1-3; D gene ambiguous. V lost 0 bases and J lost 6, with 9 bases in between. Germline loops: CDR1 LGHNA, CDR2 YSLEER. The CDR3 has 14 amino acids. The CDR3 region is CASSQDGLENTIYF. For the CDR3, the DNA is TGCGCCAGCAGCCAAGATGGGCTCGAAAACACCATATATTTT.

This chain connects TRBV27 to TRBJ1-1; D is unclear. The V end was cut by 0 bases, the J end by 6 bases, with 8 bases between. CDR1 MNHEY and CDR2 SMNVEV come from the germline V gene (reference sequence). The CDR3 has 13 residues. The CDR3 DNA follows: TGTGCCAGCAGTTTATCGTCTGGCCCTGAAGCTTTCTTT. Its translation: CASSLSSGPEAFF.

The chain recombines TRBV7-9 with TRBJ2-3; D may be TRBD1 or TRBD2 (5 bases each). CDR3 length: 12 amino acids. The germline V gene encodes CDR1 SEHNR and CDR2 FQNEAQ (reference sequence). V shed 2 bases and J shed 6 bases, with 6 bases lying between them. In DNA, the CDR3 is TGTGCCAGCAGCTTATGGGGGGATACGCAGTATTTT. Encoded protein: CASSLWGDTQYF.

This clone has a handful of counts. This chain joins TRBV28 and TRBJ1-2; D is possibly TRBD1 (5 bases). V was clipped by 5 bases and J by 6 bases, with 7 bases between them. The CDR3 extends over 11 amino acids. The germline CDR1 and CDR2 sequences are MDHEN and SYDVKM. CDR3 nucleotide sequence: TGTGCCAGCAGTGGGGCCCATGGCTACACCTTC. Protein sequence: CASSGAHGYTF.

The chain uses TRBV28 and TRBJ1-6; no clear D gene. There are 14 residues in the CDR3. CDR1 is MDHEN and CDR2 is SYDVKM in the germline V gene. Trimming shortened V by 7 bases and J by 5 bases, and 12 bases separated the two germline ends. CDR3 DNA: TGTGCCAGCAATGGAGGTCGACATAATTCACCCCTCCACTTT. Translated, it gives CASNGGRHNSPLHF.

CDR3 in DNA: TGTGCCAGCAGCCGTATGTCCCTGGCAGTCCAAGAGACCCAGTACTTC. It translates to CASSRMSLAVQETQYF. The V call is TRBV27, the J call TRBJ2-5; D uncertain. Germline CDR1 reads MNHEY; CDR2 reads SMNVEV (reference sequence). V was pared by 6 bases and J by 1 base, with 18 bases between. The CDR3 covers 16 residues.

This chain uses TRBV30 with TRBJ1-4, with no clear D. The CDR3 length is 15 residues. V shed 4 bases and J shed 8 bases, with 20 bases lying between them. The germline CDR1 and CDR2 sequences are GTSNPN and SVGIG (reference sequence). CDR3 in amino acids: CAWNPDTDIGEKLFF. DNA of the CDR3: TGTGCCTGGAACCCAGACACCGATATTGGAGAAAAACTGTTTTTT.

This rearrangement joins TRBV28 to TRBJ1-1; D is undetermined. There are 15 residues in the CDR3. The V end was cut by 3 bases, the J end by 5 bases, with 16 bases between. Germline V gene sequence: CDR1 MDHEN, CDR2 SYDVKM. The CDR3: CASSFRVESATEAFF. The CDR3 DNA reads as TGTGCCAGCAGTTTTAGAGTAGAATCGGCAACTGAAGCTTTCTTT.

J is TRBJ1-2 and V is TRBV5-4; tentatively, D is TRBD1 (5 bases). The germline gives CDR1 SGHNT, CDR2 YYREEE (reference sequence). This CDR3 has 14 amino acids. Trimming cost V 1 base and J 4 bases, with 11 bases left between them. CDR3 coding DNA: TGTGCCAGCAGCTTGCAATGGGGGGGCTATGGCTACACCTTC. Encoded protein: CASSLQWGGYGYTF.

V usage is TRBV9 and J usage is TRBJ1-5, with no clear D. CDR3 size: 13 residues. Deletions cut 3 bases from V and 3 bases from J, with 7 bases between. The germline V gene has CDR1 SGDLS and CDR2 YYNGEE. CDR3 region: CASSDTPNQPQHF. CDR3 sequence (DNA): TGTGCCAGCAGCGACACTCCCAATCAGCCCCAGCATTTT.

This clone was seen only once. The V and J genes are TRBV2 and TRBJ1-6, with 8 bases fitting TRBD1. The CDR3 is 17 amino acids. V was pared by 7 bases and J by 8 bases, with 16 bases of the junction left unmatched. Germline CDR1 reads SNHLY; CDR2 reads FYNNEI. The CDR3 DNA is TGTGCCAGCACCGGAGGACAGGGTCTCTCCCTTTATTCACCCCTCCACTTT. Protein sequence: CASTGGQGLSLYSPLHF.

The V gene is TRBV5-8, the J gene TRBJ1-6; D perhaps matches TRBD1 (5 bases). The CDR3 totals 15 residues. V lost 3 bases and J 11 bases, leaving 18 bases between the germline ends. From germline, CDR1 is SGHTS and CDR2 YDEGEE. CDR3 protein: CASSSQVLSGPPLHF. CDR3 in DNA: TGTGCCAGCAGCTCCCAAGTCCTTTCGGGACCACCCCTCCACTTT.

J is TRBJ2-7 and V is TRBV29-1, with TRBD2 matching over 9 bases. The CDR3 is 14 residues long. Trimming removed 1 base from V and 2 bases from J; junction bases left unmatched: 3. Per the germline V gene, CDR1 is SQVTM and CDR2 is ANQGSEA. CDR3 DNA: TGCAGCGTTGAAGTAGCGGGGGAGGCCTACGAGCAGTACTTC. Encoded protein: CSVEVAGEAYEQYF.

CDR3 protein: CASSLRGNNEQFF. CDR3 nucleotide sequence: TGCGCCAGCAGCTTGCGGGGGAACAATGAGCAGTTCTTC. This chain uses TRBV5-1 with TRBJ2-1; weak D call: TRBD2 (6 bases). Trimming shortened V by 1 base and J by 5 bases, and 7 bases separated the two germline ends. Germline assignment: CDR1 SGHRS and CDR2 YFSETQ. The CDR3 extends over 13 amino acids.

The V gene is TRBV5-4, the J gene TRBJ2-7; tentative D call: TRBD1 (5 bases). Trimming removed 4 bases from V and 3 bases from J, with 17 bases in between. Germline CDR1 SGHNT, CDR2 YYREEE (reference sequence). The CDR3 runs to 15 residues. The CDR3 spells CASSLTSTEYYEQYF. In DNA, the CDR3 is TGTGCCAGCAGCCTGACTTCGACAGAATACTACGAGCAGTACTTC.

The chain recombines TRBV7-9 with TRBJ2-5, with 7 bases matching TRBD2. The CDR3 is 14 residues long. Germline-derived CDR1 and CDR2 are SEHNR and FQNEAQ (reference sequence). The V gene end was trimmed by 0 bases and the J gene end by 4 bases; junction bases not matched to a gene: 2. The CDR3 spells CASSLAREIETQYF. CDR3 bases: TGTGCCAGCAGCTTAGCGCGGGAGATAGAGACCCAGTACTTC. Using reference TRBV7-9 and TRBJ2-5 for the parts outside the CDR3, the full variable domain is DTGVSQNPRHKITKRGQNVTFRCDPISEHNRLYWYRQTLGQGPEFLTYFQNEAQLEKSRLLSDRFSAERPKGSFSTLEIQRTEQGDSAMYLCASSLAREIETQYFGPGTRLLVL.

The chain employs TRBV27 and TRBJ1-4, with 7 bases matching TRBD1. CDR1 and CDR2 (germline): MNHEY, SMNVEV (reference sequence). Trimming took 6 bases from V and 5 from J; bases not matched to a gene: 9. This CDR3 has 15 amino acids. Here the CDR3 reads CASRGKGAQNEKLFF. DNA of the CDR3: TGTGCCAGCAGGGGAAAGGGGGCTCAAAATGAAAAACTGTTTTTT.

The chain links TRBV13 to TRBJ2-5; maybe TRBD1 (6 bases). V lost 5 bases, J lost 2 bases, and 12 bases lay in between. CDR1 is PRHDT, CDR2 FYEKMQ, per germline (reference sequence). This CDR3 region has 14 residues. The CDR3 is CASSRYRVQETQYF. CDR3 nucleotide sequence: TGTGCCAGCAGCCGATACAGGGTACAAGAGACCCAGTACTTC.